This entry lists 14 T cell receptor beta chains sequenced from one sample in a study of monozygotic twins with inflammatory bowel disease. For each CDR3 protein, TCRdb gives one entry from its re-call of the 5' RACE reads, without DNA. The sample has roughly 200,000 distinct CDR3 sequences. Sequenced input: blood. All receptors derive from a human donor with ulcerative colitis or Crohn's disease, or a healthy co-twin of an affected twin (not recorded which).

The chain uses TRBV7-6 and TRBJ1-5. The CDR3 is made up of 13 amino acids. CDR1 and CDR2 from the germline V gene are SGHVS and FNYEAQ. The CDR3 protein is CASSSLGTEPQHF. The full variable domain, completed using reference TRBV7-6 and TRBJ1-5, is GAGVSQSPRYKVTKRGQDVALRCDPISGHVSLYWYRQALGQGPEFLTYFNYEAQQDKSGLPNDRFSAERPEGSISTLTIQRTEQRDSAMYRCASSSLGTEPQHFGDGTRLSIL.

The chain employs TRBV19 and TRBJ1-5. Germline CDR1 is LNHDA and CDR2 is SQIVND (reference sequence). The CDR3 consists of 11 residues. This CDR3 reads CASSIGTSQHF.

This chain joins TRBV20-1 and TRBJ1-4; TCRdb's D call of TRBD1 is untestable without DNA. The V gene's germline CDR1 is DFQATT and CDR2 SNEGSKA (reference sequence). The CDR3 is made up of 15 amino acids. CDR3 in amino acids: CSASDPEGAWEKLFF.

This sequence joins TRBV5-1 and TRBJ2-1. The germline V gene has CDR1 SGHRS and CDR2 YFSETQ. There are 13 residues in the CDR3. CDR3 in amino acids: CASSSQFADEPLF.

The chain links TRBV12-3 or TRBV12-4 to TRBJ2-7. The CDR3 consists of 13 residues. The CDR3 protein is CASSAGIPYEQYF.

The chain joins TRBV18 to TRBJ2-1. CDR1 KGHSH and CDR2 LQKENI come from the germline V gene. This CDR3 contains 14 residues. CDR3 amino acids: CASSPLQVYNEQFF.

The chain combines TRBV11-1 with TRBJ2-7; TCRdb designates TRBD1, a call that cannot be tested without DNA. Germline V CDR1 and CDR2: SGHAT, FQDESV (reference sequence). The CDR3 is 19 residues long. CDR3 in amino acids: CASSDLVSPATPQSYEQYF.

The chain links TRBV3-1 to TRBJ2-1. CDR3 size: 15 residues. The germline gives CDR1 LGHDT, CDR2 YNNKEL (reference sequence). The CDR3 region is CASSQDPGSYNEQFF.

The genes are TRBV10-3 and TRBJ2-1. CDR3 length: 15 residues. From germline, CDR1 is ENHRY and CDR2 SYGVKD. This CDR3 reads CAISEGTDSYNEQFF.

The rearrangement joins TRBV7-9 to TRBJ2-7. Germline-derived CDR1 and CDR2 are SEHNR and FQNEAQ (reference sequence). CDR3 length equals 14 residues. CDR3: CASSLERSSYEQYF.

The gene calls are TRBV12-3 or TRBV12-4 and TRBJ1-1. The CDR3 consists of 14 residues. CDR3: CASSFVLMNTEAFF.

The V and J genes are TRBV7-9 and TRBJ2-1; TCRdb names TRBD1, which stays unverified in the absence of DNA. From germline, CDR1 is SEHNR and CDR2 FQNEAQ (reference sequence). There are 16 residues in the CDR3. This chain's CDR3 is CASSPTPGGIDNEQFF.

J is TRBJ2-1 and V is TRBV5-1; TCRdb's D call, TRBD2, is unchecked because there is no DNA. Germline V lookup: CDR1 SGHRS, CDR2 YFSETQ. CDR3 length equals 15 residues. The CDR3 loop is CASSSSAGGPKEQFF. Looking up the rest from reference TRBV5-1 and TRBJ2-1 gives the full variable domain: KAGVTQTPRYLIKTRGQQVTLSCSPISGHRSVSWYQQTPGQGLQFLFEYFSETQRNKGNFPGRFSGRQFSNSRSEMNVSTLELGDSALYLCASSSSAGGPKEQFFGPGTRLTVL.

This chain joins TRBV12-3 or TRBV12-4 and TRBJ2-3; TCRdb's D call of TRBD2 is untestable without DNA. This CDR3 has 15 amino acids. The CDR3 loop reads CASTLAGGRTDTQYF.